These T cell receptor beta chains were read from a single sample in a study of blood T cell repertoires in COVID-19. Repertoires were generated with immunoSEQ multiplex PCR, while TCRdb's copy carries only in-frame clones and drops some. This table has roughly 240,000 clones, 85% appearing once. Input material: PBMCs or T cells enriched from blood (not recorded which). The receptors stem from a woman in her 50s with acute COVID-19. The CDR3 runs from the conserved cysteine through the conserved F or W. D genes are given only for firm matches. Not all rows give a size; the values are once, few, many and, for expanded clones, a class.

d_call	j_call	v_call	clone_size	cdr3_nt	cdr3_aa
TRBD1	TRBJ1-1	TRBV5-1	many	TGCGCCAGCAGCCTGCCAGGGGGCGCGAACACTGAAGCTTTCTTT	CASSLPGGANTEAFF
-	TRBJ1-2	TRBV7-2	-	TGTGCCAGCAGCTTAGGAGGGGAGGTAGATGGCTACACCTTC	CASSLGGEVDGYTF
-	TRBJ2-7	TRBV5-1	-	TGCGCCAGCAGCTTGCAGGGCCCCCCAAGGGACTACGAGCAGTACTTC	CASSLQGPPRDYEQYF
-	TRBJ1-6	TRBV6-6	-	TGTGCCAGCAGTTACTACGAGTGGGAGCCACCCCTCCACTTT	CASSYYEWEPPLHF
-	TRBJ1-2	TRBV4-2	-	TGTGCCGCGGCGGAGGGAACTAACTATGGCTACACCTTC	CAAAEGTNYGYTF
-	TRBJ2-1	TRBV7-9	-	TGTGCCAGCAGCTCGGAAGGGGGGGCTCGGCAGTTCTTC	CASSSEGGARQFF
-	TRBJ1-2	TRBV2	-	TGTGCCAGCAAGCCTGGACAGACACGAGGCTACACCTTC	CASKPGQTRGYTF
-	TRBJ2-2	TRBV9	-	TGTGCCAGCAGCCCCGGAGCCACCGGGGAGCTGTTTTTT	CASSPGATGELFF
-	TRBJ1-4	TRBV2	once	TGTGCCAGCAGTTTTTATGCGGCTAATGAAAAACTGTTTTTT	CASSFYAANEKLFF
-	TRBJ2-7	TRBV11-2	-	TGTGCCAGCAGCTTAGAGGTCTCGGAGTGGTTATGGCCCCAATCCTGCGAGCAGTACTTC	CASSLEVSEWLWPQSCEQYF
TRBD1	TRBJ1-2	TRBV6-2/TRBV6-3	-	TGTGCCAGCAGTTACTCAAGAACAGGGGGAGGCTCTGGCTACACCTTC	CASSYSRTGGGSGYTF
-	TRBJ1-2	TRBV7-2	-	TGTGCCAGCAGCCCCAACCAGGGATATGGCTATGGCTACACCTTC	CASSPNQGYGYGYTF
TRBD2	TRBJ2-1	TRBV6-2/TRBV6-3	-	TGTGCCAGCAGTTACCCCTCGTCATTCACAGTAGCGGGGGCAAACAATGAGCAGTTCTTC	CASSYPSSFTVAGANNEQFF
-	TRBJ1-1	TRBV27	-	TGTGCCAGCAGTTTCCTGCGGGCCACTTCGAACACTGAAGCTTTCTTT	CASSFLRATSNTEAFF
-	TRBJ1-1	TRBV30	few	TGTGCCTGGAGTGTAGACACGTCGAACACTGAAGCTTTCTTT	CAWSVDTSNTEAFF